These 9 T cell receptor beta chains came from one sample sequenced in a study of shared clonotypes between healthy human individuals. Repertoires were generated with immunoSEQ multiplex PCR, while TCRdb's copy carries only in-frame clones and drops some. The table has 550,000 to 650,000 clones, about 95% seen once. Naive CD8 cells comprised CD45RO-negative, CCR7-positively selected cells, excluding terminally differentiated effector memory CD45RA+ cells. Sequencing was carried out using naive CD8+ T cells sorted from blood. These receptors originate from a woman aged 25 to 45 in good health.

The chain links TRBV6-5 to TRBJ2-1; TRBD2 agrees at 7 bases. Germline-derived CDR1 and CDR2 are MNHEY and SVGAGI. Losses at the gene ends were 7 bases for V and 4 bases for J; bases not matched to a gene: 7. This CDR3 is built from 14 residues. The CDR3 DNA is TGTGCCAGCATAGGTAGCGGGTCTTACAATGAGCAGTTCTTC. Its translation is CASIGSGSYNEQFF.

As for this clone: This sample includes further DNA sequences coding for the same CDR3. The chain employs TRBV9 and TRBJ2-3, with D hard to call. V was cut by 2 bases and J by 0 bases, with 7 bases left in between. The CDR3 consists of 14 residues. Per germline, CDR1 SGDLS and CDR2 YYNGEE. The CDR3 is CASSVGASTDTQYF. CDR3 coding DNA: TGTGCCAGCAGCGTCGGCGCGAGCACAGATACGCAGTATTTT.

The rearrangement links TRBV7-6 to TRBJ1-2; TRBD1 aligns across 7 bases. The CDR3 has 13 residues. The germline V gene encodes CDR1 SGHVS and CDR2 FNYEAQ. With 4 bases clipped from V and 4 bases from J, the junction kept 3 bases outside the gene matches. The DNA of the CDR3 is TGTGCCAGCAGCTCTACAGGGGCCTATGGCTACACCTTC. Protein product: CASSSTGAYGYTF.

This chain links TRBV13 with TRBJ2-1; 10 bases fit TRBD1. The CDR3 consists of 14 residues. V shed 4 bases and J 4 bases; nucleotides not matched to a gene: 1. Germline CDR1 reads PRHDT; CDR2 reads FYEKMQ (reference sequence). For the CDR3, the DNA is TGTGCCAGCAGCTCGGGACAGGGGTACAATGAGCAGTTCTTC. Encoded protein: CASSSGQGYNEQFF. The full variable domain, in which reference TRBV13 and TRBJ2-1 provide the parts outside the CDR3, is AAGVIQSPRHLIKEKRETATLKCYPIPRHDTVYWYQQGPGQDPQFLISFYEKMQSDKGSIPDRFSAQQFSDYHSELNMSSLELGDSALYFCASSSGQGYNEQFFGPGTRLTVL.

The rearrangement links TRBV19 to TRBJ2-7, with 11 positions matching TRBD2. The trim removed 6 bases at V and 9 bases at J, leaving 16 bases unmatched. Germline V gene data show CDR1 as LNHDA and CDR2 as SQIVND (reference sequence). CDR3 length: 16 residues. CDR3 amino acids: CASRPHKLAGEVAQYF. CDR3 bases: TGTGCCAGTAGGCCCCACAAACTAGCGGGAGAGGTCGCGCAGTACTTC.

V and J are TRBV25-1 and TRBJ2-5; no clear D gene. The CDR3 sequence is 14 residues long. CDR1 and CDR2 from the germline V gene are MGHDK and SYGVNS. With 6 bases removed from V and 3 bases from J, the gap between germline ends came to 14 bases. For the CDR3, the DNA is TGTGCCAGCAGCCCGGGCGCTAGGGAAGAGACCCAGTACTTC. It specifies CASSPGAREETQYF.

The chain carries TRBV27 and TRBJ2-7; D may be TRBD1 or TRBD2 (6 bases each). V lost 10 bases to trimming and J lost 2 bases, with 21 bases between them. Germline V lookup: CDR1 MNHEY, CDR2 SMNVEV (reference sequence). CDR3 size: 15 residues. This CDR3 is CATHYWRDTTYEQYF. In DNA, the CDR3 is TGTGCCACCCATTACTGGCGGGACACGACCTACGAGCAGTACTTC.

The V and J genes are TRBV7-9 and TRBJ2-2; unclear D gene. Trimming pared 4 bases from V and 5 bases from J, leaving 14 bases between. The V gene's germline CDR1 is SEHNR and CDR2 FQNEAQ (reference sequence). The CDR3 contains 15 residues. In DNA form, the CDR3 reads TGTGCCAGCAGCTCGACACAGACCGAGACCGGGGAGCTGTTTTTT. It codes for CASSSTQTETGELFF.

This rearrangement joins TRBV27 to TRBJ1-4; D unclear. V was cut by 3 bases and J by 0 bases, with 8 bases left in between. Germline V gene sequence: CDR1 MNHEY, CDR2 SMNVEV (reference sequence). The CDR3 runs 15 residues. The CDR3 sequence is CASSFSESTNEKLFF. The CDR3 DNA follows: TGTGCCAGCAGTTTTTCAGAGTCAACTAATGAAAAACTGTTTTTT. The whole variable domain, filled in from reference TRBV27 and TRBJ1-4, reads EAQVTQNPRYLITVTGKKLTVTCSQNMNHEYMSWYRQDPGLGLRQIYYSMNVEVTDKGDVPEGYKVSRKEKRNFPLILESPSPNQTSLYFCASSFSESTNEKLFFGSGTQLSVL.